What follows describes a single T cell receptor beta chain. Data came from immunoSEQ multiplex PCR; TCRdb stores just in-frame clones and leaves some out. The sample consists of roughly 120,000 clones, 75% to 80% of them appearing once. The sample comes from a study of blood T cell repertoires in COVID-19. Sample: peripheral blood. The clonotype was recovered from a woman older than 75 with active or convalescent COVID-19.

CDR3 DNA sequence: TGTGCCAGCAGCACTCGACTAGCGGGGCGGGTGGAGCAGTACTTC. Protein product: CASSTRLAGRVEQYF. This chain joins TRBV5-8 and TRBJ2-7; 11 bases are shared with TRBD2. In germline, CDR1 is SGHTS, CDR2 YDEGEE. The length of the CDR3 is 15 residues. After removal of 4 bases from V and 7 bases from J, the junction contained 10 bases not matched to a gene.